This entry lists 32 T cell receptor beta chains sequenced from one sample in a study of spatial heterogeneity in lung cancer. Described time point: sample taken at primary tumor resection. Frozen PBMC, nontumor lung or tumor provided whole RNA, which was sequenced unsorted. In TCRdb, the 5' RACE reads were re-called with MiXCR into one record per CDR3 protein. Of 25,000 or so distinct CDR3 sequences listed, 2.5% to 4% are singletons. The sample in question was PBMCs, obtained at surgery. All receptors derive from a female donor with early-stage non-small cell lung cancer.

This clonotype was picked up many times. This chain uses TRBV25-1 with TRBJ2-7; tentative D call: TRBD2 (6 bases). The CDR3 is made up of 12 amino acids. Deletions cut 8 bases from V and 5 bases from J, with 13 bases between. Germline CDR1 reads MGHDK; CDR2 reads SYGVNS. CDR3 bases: TGTGCCAGCCGACTAGGAAGTAACGAGCAGTACTTC. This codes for CASRLGSNEQYF.

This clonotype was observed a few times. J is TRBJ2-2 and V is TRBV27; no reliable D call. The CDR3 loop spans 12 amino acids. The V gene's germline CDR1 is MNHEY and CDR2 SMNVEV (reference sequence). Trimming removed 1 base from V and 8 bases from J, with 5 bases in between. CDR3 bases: TGTGCCAGCAGTTTATTTAATGGGGAGCTGTTTTTT. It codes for CASSLFNGELFF.

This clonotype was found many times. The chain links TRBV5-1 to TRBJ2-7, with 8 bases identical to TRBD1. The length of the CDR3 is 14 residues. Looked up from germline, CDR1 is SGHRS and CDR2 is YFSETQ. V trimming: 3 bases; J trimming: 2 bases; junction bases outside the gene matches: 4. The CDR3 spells CASSWGQETYEQYF. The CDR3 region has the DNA TGCGCCAGCAGCTGGGGACAGGAGACCTACGAGCAGTACTTC.

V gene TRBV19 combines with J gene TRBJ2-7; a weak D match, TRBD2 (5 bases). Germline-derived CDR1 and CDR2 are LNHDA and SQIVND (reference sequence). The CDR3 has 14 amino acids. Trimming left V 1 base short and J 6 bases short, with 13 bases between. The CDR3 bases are TGTGCCAGTAGTATAGCTAGCAGGATGGGCGAGCAGTACTTC. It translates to CASSIASRMGEQYF.

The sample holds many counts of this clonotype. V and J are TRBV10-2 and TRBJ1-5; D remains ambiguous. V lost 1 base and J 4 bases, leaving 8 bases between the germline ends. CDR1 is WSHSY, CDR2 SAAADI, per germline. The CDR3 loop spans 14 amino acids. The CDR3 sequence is CASSEFSQNQPQHF. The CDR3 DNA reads TGCGCCAGCAGTGAGTTCAGTCAAAATCAGCCCCAGCATTTT.

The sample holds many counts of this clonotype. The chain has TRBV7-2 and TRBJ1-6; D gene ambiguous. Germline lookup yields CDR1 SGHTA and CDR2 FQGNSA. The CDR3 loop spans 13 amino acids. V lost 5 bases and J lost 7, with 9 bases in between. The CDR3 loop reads CASSMARNSPLHF. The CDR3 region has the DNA TGTGCCAGCAGCATGGCCCGGAATTCACCCCTCCACTTT.

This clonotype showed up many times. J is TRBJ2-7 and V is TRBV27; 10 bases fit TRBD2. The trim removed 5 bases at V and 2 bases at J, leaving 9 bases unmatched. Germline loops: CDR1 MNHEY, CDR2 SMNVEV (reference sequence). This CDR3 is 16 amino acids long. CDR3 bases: TGTGCCAGCAGTCCACCGGGACTAGCGACACCCTACGAGCAGTACTTC. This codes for CASSPPGLATPYEQYF.

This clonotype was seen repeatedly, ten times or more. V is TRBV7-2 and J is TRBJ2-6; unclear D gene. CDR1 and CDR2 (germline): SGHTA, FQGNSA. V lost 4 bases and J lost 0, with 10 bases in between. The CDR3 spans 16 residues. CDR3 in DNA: TGTGCCAGCAGCTCCCCGACGATCTCTGGGGCCAACGTCCTGACTTTC. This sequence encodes CASSSPTISGANVLTF.

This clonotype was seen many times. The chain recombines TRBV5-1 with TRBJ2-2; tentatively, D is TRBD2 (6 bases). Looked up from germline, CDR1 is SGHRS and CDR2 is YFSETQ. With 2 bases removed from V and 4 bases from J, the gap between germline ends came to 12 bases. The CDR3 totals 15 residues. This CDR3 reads CASSFVAEPTGELFF. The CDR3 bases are TGCGCCAGCAGCTTCGTAGCGGAGCCCACCGGGGAGCTGTTTTTT.

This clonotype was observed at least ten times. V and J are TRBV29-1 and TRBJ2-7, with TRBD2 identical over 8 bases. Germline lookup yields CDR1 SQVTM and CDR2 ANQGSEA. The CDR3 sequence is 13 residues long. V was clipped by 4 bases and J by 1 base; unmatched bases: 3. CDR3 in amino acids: CSVGIAGSYEQYF. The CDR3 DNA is TGCAGCGTTGGAATAGCGGGGTCCTACGAGCAGTACTTC.

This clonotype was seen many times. CDR3: CASSPTGRNEKLFF. CDR3 in DNA: TGCGCCAGCAGCCCGACAGGCCGGAATGAAAAACTGTTTTTT. V and J are TRBV5-1 and TRBJ1-4, with D maybe TRBD1 (6 bases). Trimming cost V 4 bases and J 5 bases, with 12 bases left between them. CDR1 is SGHRS, CDR2 YFSETQ, per germline. This CDR3 contains 14 residues. The variable domain in full, with the rest retrieved from reference TRBV5-1 and TRBJ1-4, is KAGVTQTPRYLIKTRGQQVTLSCSPISGHRSVSWYQQTPGQGLQFLFEYFSETQRNKGNFPGRFSGRQFSNSRSEMNVSTLELGDSALYLCASSPTGRNEKLFFGSGTQLSVL.

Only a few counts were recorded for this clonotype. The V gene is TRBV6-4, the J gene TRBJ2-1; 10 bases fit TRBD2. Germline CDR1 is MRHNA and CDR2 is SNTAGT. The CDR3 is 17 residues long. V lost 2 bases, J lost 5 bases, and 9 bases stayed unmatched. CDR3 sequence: CASSDIAGGGGHNEQFF. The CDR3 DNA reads TGTGCCAGCAGTGACATAGCGGGAGGAGGAGGGCACAATGAGCAGTTCTTC.

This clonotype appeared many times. CDR3: CASSQGPVQETQYF. The CDR3 DNA reads TGCGCCAGCAGCCAAGGCCCTGTACAAGAGACCCAGTACTTC. The chain combines TRBV4-1 with TRBJ2-5; D is unresolved. The CDR3 runs 14 residues. Germline V CDR1 and CDR2: MGHRA, YSYEKL. Trimming pared 1 base from V and 2 bases from J, leaving 8 bases between.

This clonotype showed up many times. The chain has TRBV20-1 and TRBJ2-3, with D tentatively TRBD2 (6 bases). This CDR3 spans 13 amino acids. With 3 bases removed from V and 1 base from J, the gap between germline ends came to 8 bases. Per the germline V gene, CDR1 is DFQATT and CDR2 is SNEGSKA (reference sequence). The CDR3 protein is CSASGRGTDTQYF. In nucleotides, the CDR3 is TGCAGTGCTAGCGGGAGAGGCACAGATACGCAGTATTTT.

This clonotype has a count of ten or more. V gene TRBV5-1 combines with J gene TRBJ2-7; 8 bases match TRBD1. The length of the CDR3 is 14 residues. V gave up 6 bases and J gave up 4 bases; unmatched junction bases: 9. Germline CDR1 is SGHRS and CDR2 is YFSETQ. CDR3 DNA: TGCGCCAGCACCCCCGGTACAGGGGGTTACGAGCAGTACTTC. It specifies CASTPGTGGYEQYF.

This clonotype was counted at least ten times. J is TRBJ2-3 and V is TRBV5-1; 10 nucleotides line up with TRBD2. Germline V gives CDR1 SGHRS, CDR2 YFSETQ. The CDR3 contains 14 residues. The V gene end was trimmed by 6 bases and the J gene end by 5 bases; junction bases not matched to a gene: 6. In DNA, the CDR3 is TGCGCCAGCACCTTAGCGGGAGGTGGAGATACGCAGTATTTT. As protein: CASTLAGGGDTQYF.

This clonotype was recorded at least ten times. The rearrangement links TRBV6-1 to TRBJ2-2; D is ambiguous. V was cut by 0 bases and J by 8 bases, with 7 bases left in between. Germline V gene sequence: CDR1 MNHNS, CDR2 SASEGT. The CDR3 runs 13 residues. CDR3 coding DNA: TGTGCCAGCAGTGAAGCTGTGCGGGGGGAGCTGTTTTTT. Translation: CASSEAVRGELFF.

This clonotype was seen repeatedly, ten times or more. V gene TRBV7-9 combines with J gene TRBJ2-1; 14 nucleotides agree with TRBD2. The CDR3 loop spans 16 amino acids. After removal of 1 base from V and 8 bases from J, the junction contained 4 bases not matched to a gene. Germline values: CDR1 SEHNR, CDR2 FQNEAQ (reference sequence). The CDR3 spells CASSLGTSGRHYEQFF. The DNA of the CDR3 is TGTGCCAGCAGCTTAGGGACTAGCGGGAGGCACTATGAGCAGTTCTTC.

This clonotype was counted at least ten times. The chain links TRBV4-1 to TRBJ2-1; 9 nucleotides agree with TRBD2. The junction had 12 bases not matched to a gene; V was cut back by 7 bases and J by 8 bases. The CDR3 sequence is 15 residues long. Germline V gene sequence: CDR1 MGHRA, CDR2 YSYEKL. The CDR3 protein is CASTRDGGRAYEQFF. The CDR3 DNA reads TGCGCCAGCACCCGCGATGGCGGGAGGGCCTATGAGCAGTTCTTC.

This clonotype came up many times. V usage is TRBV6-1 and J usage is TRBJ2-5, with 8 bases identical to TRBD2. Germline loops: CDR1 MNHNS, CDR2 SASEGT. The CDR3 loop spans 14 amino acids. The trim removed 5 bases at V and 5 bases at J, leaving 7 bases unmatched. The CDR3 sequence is CASSPGPGGETQYF. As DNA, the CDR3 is TGTGCCAGCAGTCCTGGCCCGGGAGGGGAGACCCAGTACTTC.

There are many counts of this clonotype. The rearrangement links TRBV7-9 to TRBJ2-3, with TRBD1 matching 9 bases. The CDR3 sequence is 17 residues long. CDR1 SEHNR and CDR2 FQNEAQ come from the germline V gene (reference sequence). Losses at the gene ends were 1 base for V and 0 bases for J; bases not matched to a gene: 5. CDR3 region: CASSLGTGAASTDTQYF. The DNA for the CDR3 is TGTGCCAGCAGCTTAGGGACAGGGGCGGCTAGCACAGATACGCAGTATTTT.

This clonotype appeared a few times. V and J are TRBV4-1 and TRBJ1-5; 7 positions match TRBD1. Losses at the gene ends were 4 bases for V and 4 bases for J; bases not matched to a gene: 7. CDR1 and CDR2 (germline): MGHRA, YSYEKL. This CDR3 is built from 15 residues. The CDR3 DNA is TGCGCCAGCAGCCCCCGGGACAGCACGAATCAGCCCCAGCATTTT. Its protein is CASSPRDSTNQPQHF.

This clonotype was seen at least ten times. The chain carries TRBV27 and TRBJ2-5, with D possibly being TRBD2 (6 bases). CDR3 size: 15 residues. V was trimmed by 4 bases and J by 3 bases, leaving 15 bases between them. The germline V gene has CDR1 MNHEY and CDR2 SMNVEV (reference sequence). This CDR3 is CASSSPAAGKETQYF. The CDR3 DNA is TGTGCCAGCAGTTCCCCGGCTGCGGGGAAAGAGACCCAGTACTTC.

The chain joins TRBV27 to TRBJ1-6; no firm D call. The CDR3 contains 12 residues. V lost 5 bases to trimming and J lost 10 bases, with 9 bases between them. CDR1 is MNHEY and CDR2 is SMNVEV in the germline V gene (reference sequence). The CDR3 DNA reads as TGTGCCAGCAGTCCCCCCGGGTCACCCCTCCACTTT. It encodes CASSPPGSPLHF.

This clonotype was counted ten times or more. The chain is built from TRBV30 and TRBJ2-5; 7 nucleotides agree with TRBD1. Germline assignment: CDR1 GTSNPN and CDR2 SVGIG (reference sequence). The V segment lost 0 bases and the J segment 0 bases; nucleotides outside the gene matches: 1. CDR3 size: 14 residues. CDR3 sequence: CAWSVQGYQETQYF. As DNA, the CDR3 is TGTGCCTGGAGTGTACAGGGGTACCAAGAGACCCAGTACTTC.

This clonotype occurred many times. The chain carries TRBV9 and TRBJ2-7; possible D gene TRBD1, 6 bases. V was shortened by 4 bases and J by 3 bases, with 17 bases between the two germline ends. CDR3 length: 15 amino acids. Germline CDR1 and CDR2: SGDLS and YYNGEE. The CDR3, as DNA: TGTGCCAGCAGCCCCGGACAGCGACCCAACTACGAGCAGTACTTC. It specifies CASSPGQRPNYEQYF.

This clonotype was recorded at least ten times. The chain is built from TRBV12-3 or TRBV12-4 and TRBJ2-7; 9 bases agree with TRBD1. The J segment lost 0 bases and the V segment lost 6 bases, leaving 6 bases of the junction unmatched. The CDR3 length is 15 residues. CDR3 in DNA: TGTGCCAGCAGACGCGGGACAGGGCCCTCCTACGAGCAGTACTTC. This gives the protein CASRRGTGPSYEQYF.

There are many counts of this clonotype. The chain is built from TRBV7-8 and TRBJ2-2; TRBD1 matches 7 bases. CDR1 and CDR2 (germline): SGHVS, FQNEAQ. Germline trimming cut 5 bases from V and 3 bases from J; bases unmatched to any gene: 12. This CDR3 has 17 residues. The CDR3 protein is CASSLRVGDSYTGELFF. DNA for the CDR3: TGTGCCAGCAGCCTACGCGTCGGGGACAGCTACACCGGGGAGCTGTTTTTT.

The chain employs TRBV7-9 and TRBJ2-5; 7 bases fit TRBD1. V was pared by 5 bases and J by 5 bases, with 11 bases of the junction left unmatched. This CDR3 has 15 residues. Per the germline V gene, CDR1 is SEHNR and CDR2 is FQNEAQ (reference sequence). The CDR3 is CASSPYDREGETQYF. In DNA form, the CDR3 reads TGTGCCAGCAGCCCGTACGACAGGGAAGGGGAGACCCAGTACTTC.

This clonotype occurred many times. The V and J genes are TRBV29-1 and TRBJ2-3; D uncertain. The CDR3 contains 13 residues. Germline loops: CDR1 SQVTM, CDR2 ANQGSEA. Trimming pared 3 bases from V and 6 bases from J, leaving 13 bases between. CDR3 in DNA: TGCAGCGTTGAGGAAAACTGGGTGGATACGCAGTATTTT. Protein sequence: CSVEENWVDTQYF.

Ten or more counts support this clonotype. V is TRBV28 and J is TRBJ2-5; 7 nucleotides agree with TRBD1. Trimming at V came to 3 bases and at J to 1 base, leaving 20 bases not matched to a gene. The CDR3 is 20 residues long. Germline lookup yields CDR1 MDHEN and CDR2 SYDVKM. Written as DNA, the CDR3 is TGTGCCAGCAGTTTTCTGACAGGGCTGATCGTAAAAGGGCCCCAAGAGACCCAGTACTTC. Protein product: CASSFLTGLIVKGPQETQYF.

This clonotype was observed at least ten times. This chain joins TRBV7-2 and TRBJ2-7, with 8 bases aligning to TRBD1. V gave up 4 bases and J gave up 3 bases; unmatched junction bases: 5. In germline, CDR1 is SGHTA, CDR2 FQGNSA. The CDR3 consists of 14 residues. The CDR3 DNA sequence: TGTGCCAGCAGCTCCGGGACAGGTTACTACGAGCAGTACTTC. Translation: CASSSGTGYYEQYF.